This entry features one T cell receptor (beta chain) sequence. No cognate antigen has been identified for it. Base qualities were left out, and no much larger clone turns up one base away. These data are taken from a study of shared clonotypes between healthy human individuals (dated by TCRdb to the early 2020s). General notes on the study: A few men and a couple of women, aged 18 to 49 years, made up the cohort. Per donor, three plates each were used for CD4 naive and CD4 memory, two for CD8 naive, and one for CD8 memory. Leukapheresis yielded between about 0.8 and 9.5 billion PBMCs per donor. To estimate repertoire size and how much clonotype sharing occurs between individuals, the study deeply sequenced the blood TCR repertoires of five or six healthy adults. Different laboratories and diverse techniques were used to prepare libraries and sequence TCR repertoires, to increase sequencing depth and limit assay-specific biases. Broad study findings and their caveats: Because the study included a small number of donors, the genetic and exposure-history diversity represented was limited. Only blood was sampled, and tissue TCR repertoires likely differ from those in blood. Sharing across a few donors was observed for approximately 5% of naive CD4, about 3.2% of naive CD8, 2% to 2.5% of memory CD4, and approximately 0.41% of memory CD8 clonotypes. Larger estimated clonotype richness was generally found for naive subsets than for memory subsets. Higher generation probabilities were observed for clonotypes shared by all four sorted-subset donors than for non-shared clonotypes. Incomplete sequencing was indicated by rarefaction of sorted-subset datasets, despite the large sequencing depth. Pairwise subsampling indicated that sequencing depth was expected to affect the degree of clonotype sharing among donors.

CD8 naive samples were obtained by positive selection for CCR7 among CD45RO-negative cells, yielding a CD45RA+CCR7+ population from which TemRA cells were excluded. The donors were healthy, HIV-negative adults with no recently reported acute infections or vaccinations. All donors were Caucasian adults living in Nashville, Tennessee, USA. Blood was obtained by leukapheresis, after which PBMCs were separated by Ficoll-Histopaque density gradient centrifugation and cryopreserved in liquid nitrogen vapor phase. Analytical flow cytometry was used to check the purity and quantity of each magnetically sorted T cell population. Genomic DNA was isolated from each sorted fraction and quantified by UV absorbance on a Nanodrop 2000c. Trimming at the junction amounts to 0 bases on V and 1 base on J, and the germline ends lie 13 bases apart. CDR1 and CDR2 are drawn from the germline V gene (reference sequence): GTSNPN, SVGIG. Reading from cysteine to phenylalanine, the CDR3 counts 15 amino acids. The only DNA kept is the CDR3, 45 bases in frame from the first base.

Using the deep immunoSEQ assay, TCR CDR3 regions were amplified from genomic DNA by multiplex PCR. Extracted genomic DNA from each cell subset was spread evenly across all wells of several immunoSEQ 96-well plates, with each plate serving as a replicate. Each replicate PCR for sorted subsets received roughly 0.2 ug genomic DNA, equal to roughly 33,000 T cell genomes. The purified libraries were quantified using a Qubit 3.0 fluorometer, sized with a Bioanalyzer 2100, and then quantified again using the KAPA Library Quantification kit. A separate single-read 150-cycle Illumina NextSeq 550 flow cell was used to sequence each immunoSEQ 96-well plate. The source study handled its data this way. The immunoSEQ output contained only junctional sequences without quality scores, so filtering could not match that applied to full-length reads. Sequences were annotated with PyIR, a Python wrapper for IgBLAST v1.9, using IMGT germline references to assign V/J genes and CDR3. Any read was removed if the V/J assignment was weak (E-value above 1e-6), the CDR3 was missing, or the read contained stop codons, out-of-frame junctions, or ambiguous translated residues. V3J clonotypes were defined by identical inferred V gene, J gene, and CDR3 amino acid sequence. To compute the percentage overlap between repertoires, the number of shared unique clonotypes was divided by the size of the smaller repertoire. Richness of each repertoire was evaluated using RTK rarefaction, the Chao1 estimator, and Recon v2.1 estimates of unobserved clonotypes. For all TCRbeta clonotypes obtained by the gDNA method from a few donors, generation probabilities were computed with OLGA. Sourced from immuneACCESS, this table was stored by TCRdb with only in-frame sequences that have V and J called. A share of the clones is absent; for the studies checked, an unresolved V gene accounts for under half, and the remainder has no known explanation. The DNA was the basis for D and trimming; V, J and clone size are from that table. Here the sample has 2 million to 2.5 million clones; around 96% occur a single time. The ten largest clonotypes hold around 1.1% of the sample.

The specimen sequenced was naive CD8+ T cells sorted from blood. The intended sense of this specimen's cell subset or site label: CD45RA+CCR7+. The sequence derives from a man aged 18 to 29 in good health. The V gene is TRBV30 and the J gene is TRBJ2-7; a tentative D match to TRBD2 spans 7 bases. The CDR3 here reads CAWSVKGGGSYEQYF. The DNA sequence reads TGTGCCTGGAGTGTAAAGGGAGGGGGGTCCTACGAGCAGTACTTC.